The 22 T cell receptor beta chains below were found in one sample sequenced in a study of blood T cell repertoires in COVID-19. The protocol was immunoSEQ multiplex PCR, while the TCRdb copy is restricted to in-frame clones and leaves out a portion. The sample has some 490,000 clones; 70% to 90% are singletons. Material for sequencing was PBMCs or T cells enriched from blood (not recorded which). These receptors all come from a woman aged 55-70 years who had recovered from COVID-19.

This rearrangement joins TRBV11-2 to TRBJ1-4, with D tentatively TRBD1 (6 bases). Trimming took 5 bases from V and 7 from J, leaving 17 bases between them. This CDR3 has 15 residues. CDR1 SGHAT and CDR2 FQNNGV come from the germline V gene. The CDR3 here is CASSPRGGWGEKLFF. DNA for the CDR3: TGTGCCAGCAGCCCACGGGGGGGCTGGGGTGAAAAACTGTTTTTT.

This chain uses TRBV6-4 with TRBJ1-6; 7 nucleotides line up with TRBD1. This CDR3 contains 13 residues. The J segment lost 8 bases and the V segment lost 6 bases, leaving 4 bases of the junction unmatched. CDR1 is MRHNA, CDR2 SNTAGT, per germline. The CDR3 loop reads CASRQGGYSPLHF. The CDR3 coding sequence is TGTGCCAGCAGGCAGGGGGGATATTCACCCCTCCACTTT.

The chain employs TRBV5-1 and TRBJ1-1; possibly TRBD1 for D (6 bases). The germline V gene has CDR1 SGHRS and CDR2 YFSETQ. CDR3 length: 15 amino acids. V was shortened by 1 base and J by 5 bases, with 15 bases between the two germline ends. The CDR3 DNA reads as TGCGCCAGCAGCTTGATGTCAGGGGTGGGGACTGAAGCTTTCTTT. Protein: CASSLMSGVGTEAFF.

Turning to this clone: The sample holds other DNA sequences that translate to the same CDR3. The chain recombines TRBV4-1 with TRBJ1-1, with TRBD1 as a possible D gene (6 bases). CDR1 and CDR2 from the germline V gene are MGHRA and YSYEKL. The V and J ends lost 8 bases and 1 base respectively, with 11 bases between them. This CDR3 comprises 13 residues. The CDR3 reads CASSQDRNTEAFF. As DNA, the CDR3 is TGCGCCAGCTCCCAGGACAGGAACACTGAAGCTTTCTTT.

This chain uses TRBV19 with TRBJ2-3; 7 bases match TRBD1. CDR3 length equals 15 residues. Germline values: CDR1 LNHDA, CDR2 SQIVND (reference sequence). The trim removed 3 bases at V and 0 bases at J, leaving 3 bases unmatched. CDR3 in amino acids: CASSIGDSSTDTQYF. The CDR3 DNA follows: TGTGCCAGTAGTATTGGGGACAGTAGCACAGATACGCAGTATTTT. Looking up the rest from reference TRBV19 and TRBJ2-3 gives the full variable domain: DGGITQSPKYLFRKEGQNVTLSCEQNLNHDAMYWYRQDPGQGLRLIYYSQIVNDFQKGDIAEGYSVSREKKESFPLTVTSAQKNPTAFYLCASSIGDSSTDTQYFGPGTRLTVL.

This clone was seen once. The V gene is TRBV11-2, the J gene TRBJ1-1; TRBD1 is a possible D gene (5 bases). V gave up 1 base and J gave up 1 base, with 13 bases separating them. The CDR3 is made up of 16 amino acids. Germline-derived CDR1 and CDR2 are SGHAT and FQNNGV. The CDR3 nucleotides are TGTGCCAGCAGCTTAGGGTGGGGGAGGGAGAACACTGAAGCTTTCTTT. The encoded protein is CASSLGWGRENTEAFF.

This chain connects TRBV19 to TRBJ2-5, with 7 nucleotides matching TRBD1. This CDR3 has 14 residues. Germline V gene sequence: CDR1 LNHDA, CDR2 SQIVND (reference sequence). V shed 5 bases, J shed 5 bases, and the junction held 8 bases outside the gene matches. The CDR3 here is CASSPGTVRETQYF. Written as DNA, the CDR3 is TGTGCCAGTAGTCCGGGGACAGTTCGTGAGACCCAGTACTTC.

This clone was detected only once. This sequence joins TRBV5-1 and TRBJ1-5; D gene ambiguous. This CDR3 has 14 amino acids. Between the trimmed V and J ends, which lost 4 bases and 2 bases, there was a span of 10 bases. CDR1 and CDR2 (germline): SGHRS, YFSETQ. This CDR3 is CASSQEGGNQPQHF. The CDR3 DNA sequence: TGCGCCAGCAGCCAAGAGGGCGGCAATCAGCCCCAGCATTTT.

The chain has TRBV19 and TRBJ1-2, with 8 bases lining up with TRBD1. This CDR3 has 17 amino acids. V dropped 3 bases and J dropped 7; count of bases not matched to a gene: 16. Germline CDR1 reads LNHDA; CDR2 reads SQIVND (reference sequence). CDR3 nucleotides: TGTGCCAGTAGTATGCAGGATAAAGGGACAGGAATGGGTGGCTACACCTTC. Translating gives CASSMQDKGTGMGGYTF.

This sequence joins TRBV19 and TRBJ1-6; 12 nucleotides match TRBD1. After removal of 5 bases from V and 9 bases from J, the junction contained 8 bases not matched to a gene. This CDR3 region has 16 residues. Germline loops: CDR1 LNHDA, CDR2 SQIVND (reference sequence). The CDR3 region is CASSAGDRGLSSPLHF. In DNA form, the CDR3 reads TGTGCCAGTAGTGCGGGGGACAGGGGGCTCAGTTCACCCCTCCACTTT.

V gene TRBV6-5 combines with J gene TRBJ2-7, with 8 bases aligning to TRBD1. V shed 2 bases and J 4 bases; nucleotides not matched to a gene: 4. In germline, CDR1 is MNHEY, CDR2 SVGAGI. The CDR3 is 14 amino acids. CDR3 amino acids: CASSYGTGGYEQYV. The CDR3 bases are TGTGCCAGCAGTTACGGGACAGGTGGGTACGAGCAGTACGTC.

The chain employs TRBV27 and TRBJ1-4; the match to TRBD1 covers 10 bases. Germline V gene lookup returns CDR1 MNHEY and CDR2 SMNVEV (reference sequence). This CDR3 contains 14 residues. J gave up 7 bases and V 6 bases, and 5 bases lay outside the gene matches. CDR3 loop: CASSDRGRGEKLFF. The CDR3 DNA follows: TGTGCCAGCAGCGACAGGGGGCGCGGTGAAAAACTGTTTTTT.

V and J are TRBV2 and TRBJ2-7, with 9 nucleotides matching TRBD1. The CDR3 runs to 14 residues. V was pared by 3 bases and J by 3 bases, with 3 bases of the junction left unmatched. The germline CDR1 and CDR2 sequences are SNHLY and FYNNEI. The CDR3 spells CASSDLGQGYEQYV. The CDR3 DNA sequence: TGTGCCAGCAGTGATCTGGGACAGGGCTACGAGCAGTACGTC.

This clone has only one observation. The J gene is TRBJ2-7, the V gene TRBV7-9, with D maybe TRBD1 (5 bases). Germline CDR1 reads SEHNR; CDR2 reads FQNEAQ (reference sequence). Trimming removed 3 bases from V and 3 bases from J, with 6 bases in between. This CDR3 has 12 amino acids. This chain's CDR3 is CASSFDSYEQYF. DNA of the CDR3: TGTGCCAGCAGCTTTGACAGCTACGAGCAGTACTTC.

The chain is built from TRBV13 and TRBJ1-5, with D uncertain. Trimming removed 0 bases from V and 6 bases from J, with 15 bases in between. The CDR3 is 16 amino acids. Germline V gene data show CDR1 as PRHDT and CDR2 as FYEKMQ (reference sequence). The CDR3 region is CASSLGRVAGSQPQHF. In nucleotides, the CDR3 is TGTGCCAGCAGCTTAGGGAGGGTGGCAGGAAGTCAGCCCCAGCATTTT.

V and J are TRBV4-1 and TRBJ2-1; no firm D call. The CDR3 runs 14 residues. The V and J ends lost 5 bases and 0 bases respectively, with 8 bases between them. Germline V lookup: CDR1 MGHRA, CDR2 YSYEKL. The CDR3 reads CASSETSSYNEQFF. Written as DNA, the CDR3 is TGCGCCAGCAGCGAAACGAGCTCCTACAATGAGCAGTTCTTC.

The sample holds one count of this clone. The gene calls are TRBV4-2 and TRBJ2-7; TRBD2 aligns across 10 bases. The CDR3 is 15 amino acids. Germline V gene data show CDR1 as LGHNA and CDR2 as YNFKEQ. The V and J ends lost 5 bases and 2 bases, in that order; junction bases with no gene match: 6. The CDR3 reads CASSFSGGKTYEQYF. The CDR3, as DNA: TGTGCCAGCAGCTTTAGCGGGGGGAAGACCTACGAGCAGTACTTC.

V is TRBV2 and J is TRBJ1-2, with D maybe TRBD1 (6 bases). This CDR3 contains 14 residues. V was pared by 8 bases and J by 4 bases, with 17 bases between. Germline CDR1 reads SNHLY; CDR2 reads FYNNEI. CDR3 DNA sequence: TGTGCCAGCGGCCCTACCTCAGGGGTCTATGGCTACACCTTC. It translates to CASGPTSGVYGYTF.

The chain combines TRBV4-2 with TRBJ1-5; weak D call: TRBD1 (6 bases). The ends were cut back, 1 base at V and 5 bases at J, with 12 bases in the middle. Germline lookup yields CDR1 LGHNA and CDR2 YNFKEQ. The CDR3 spans 15 residues. The CDR3 region is CASSQVGGWDQPQHF. The CDR3 DNA reads TGTGCCAGCAGCCAAGTAGGGGGTTGGGATCAGCCCCAGCATTTT.

This chain links TRBV4-2 with TRBJ1-1; 11 bases align to TRBD1. Germline V gene sequence: CDR1 LGHNA, CDR2 YNFKEQ. The ends lost 3 bases at V and 6 bases at J; junction bases unmatched: 3. This CDR3 is built from 14 residues. CDR3 protein: CASSQGQGDPEAFF. DNA of the CDR3: TGTGCCAGCAGCCAGGGACAGGGGGACCCTGAAGCTTTCTTT.

The genes are TRBV19 and TRBJ1-2, with 10 bases lining up with TRBD1. Germline CDR1 reads LNHDA; CDR2 reads SQIVND (reference sequence). After removal of 6 bases from V and 8 bases from J, the junction contained 15 bases not matched to a gene. The CDR3 runs to 16 residues. The CDR3 protein is CASSPGQGRLVWGYTF. The CDR3 nucleotides read TGTGCCAGTAGCCCGGGACAGGGGCGCCTAGTTTGGGGCTACACCTTC.

This chain links TRBV2 with TRBJ1-4; 11 positions match TRBD1. The CDR3 is made up of 18 amino acids. Germline-derived CDR1 and CDR2 are SNHLY and FYNNEI. V lost 1 base to trimming and J lost 6 bases; unmatched junction nucleotides: 10. CDR3: CASSEGGQGAGWDEKLFF. The DNA for the CDR3 is TGTGCCAGCAGTGAAGGAGGACAGGGGGCCGGGTGGGATGAAAAACTGTTTTTT.